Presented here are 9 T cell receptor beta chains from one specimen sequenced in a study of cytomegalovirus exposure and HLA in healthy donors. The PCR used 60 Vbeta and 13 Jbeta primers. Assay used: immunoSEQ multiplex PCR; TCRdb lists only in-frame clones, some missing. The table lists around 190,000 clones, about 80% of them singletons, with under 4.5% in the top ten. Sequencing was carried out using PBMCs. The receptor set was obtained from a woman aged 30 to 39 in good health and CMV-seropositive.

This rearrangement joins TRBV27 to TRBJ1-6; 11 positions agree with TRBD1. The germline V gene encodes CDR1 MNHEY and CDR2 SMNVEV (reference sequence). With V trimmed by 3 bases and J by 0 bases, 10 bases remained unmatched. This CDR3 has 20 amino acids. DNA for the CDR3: TGTGCCAGCAGTTTTAAAGGCGTCGGGACAGGGGGCTCCTATAATTCACCCCTCCACTTT. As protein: CASSFKGVGTGGSYNSPLHF.

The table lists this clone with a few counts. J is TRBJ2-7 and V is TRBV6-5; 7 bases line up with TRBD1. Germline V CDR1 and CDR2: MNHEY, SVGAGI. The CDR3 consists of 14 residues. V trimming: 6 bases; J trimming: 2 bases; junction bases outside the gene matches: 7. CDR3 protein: CASRLYGTAYEQYF. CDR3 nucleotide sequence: TGTGCCAGCAGGCTCTACGGGACAGCCTACGAGCAGTACTTC.

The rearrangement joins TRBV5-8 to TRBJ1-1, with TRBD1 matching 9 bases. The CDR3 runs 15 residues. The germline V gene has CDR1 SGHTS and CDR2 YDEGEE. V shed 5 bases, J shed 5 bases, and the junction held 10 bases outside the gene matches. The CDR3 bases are TGTGCCAGCAGTCCCCGGGACAGGGATGTGACTGAAGCTTTCTTT. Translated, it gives CASSPRDRDVTEAFF.

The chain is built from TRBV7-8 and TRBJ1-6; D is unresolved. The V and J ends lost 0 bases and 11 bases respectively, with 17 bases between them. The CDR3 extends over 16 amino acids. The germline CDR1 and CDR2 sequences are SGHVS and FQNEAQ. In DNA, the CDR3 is TGTGCCAGCAGCTTAGCGTCAGGCAGGTTGCCCCCACCCCTCCACTTT. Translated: CASSLASGRLPPPLHF.

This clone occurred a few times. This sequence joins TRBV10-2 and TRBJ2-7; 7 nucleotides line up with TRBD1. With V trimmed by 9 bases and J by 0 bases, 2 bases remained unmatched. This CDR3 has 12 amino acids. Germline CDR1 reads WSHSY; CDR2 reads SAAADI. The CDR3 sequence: CASRQGSYEQYF. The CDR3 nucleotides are TGCGCCAGTAGACAGGGCTCCTACGAGCAGTACTTC.

The CDR3 DNA reads as TGCGCCAGCAGCTTGGACGGGAACAGGGGGACGACCCAGTACTTC. This sequence encodes CASSLDGNRGTTQYF. The chain recombines TRBV5-1 with TRBJ2-5, with TRBD1 identical over 8 bases. Per the germline V gene, CDR1 is SGHRS and CDR2 is YFSETQ. The trim removed 0 bases at V and 7 bases at J, leaving 8 bases unmatched. The CDR3 is 15 amino acids.

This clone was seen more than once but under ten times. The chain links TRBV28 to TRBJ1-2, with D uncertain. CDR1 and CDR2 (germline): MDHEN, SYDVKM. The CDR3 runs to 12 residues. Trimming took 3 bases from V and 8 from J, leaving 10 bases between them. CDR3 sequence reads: CASSLPLRGYTF. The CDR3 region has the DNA TGTGCCAGCAGTTTGCCCCTGAGGGGCTACACCTTC.

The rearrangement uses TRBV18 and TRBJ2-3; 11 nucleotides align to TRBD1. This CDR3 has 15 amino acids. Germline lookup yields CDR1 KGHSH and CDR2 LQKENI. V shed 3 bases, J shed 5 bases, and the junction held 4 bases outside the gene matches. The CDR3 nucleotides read TGTGCCAGCTCACCGGGACAGGGGGATGGAGATACGCAGTATTTT. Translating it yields CASSPGQGDGDTQYF.

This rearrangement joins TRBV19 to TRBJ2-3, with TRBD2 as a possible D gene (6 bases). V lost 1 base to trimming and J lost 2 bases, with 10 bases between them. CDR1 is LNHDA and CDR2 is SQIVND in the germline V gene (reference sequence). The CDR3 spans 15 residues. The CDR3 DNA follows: TGTGCCAGTAGTATAGTCGGGACTCTCACAGATACGCAGTATTTT. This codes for CASSIVGTLTDTQYF. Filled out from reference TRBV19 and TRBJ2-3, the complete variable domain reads DGGITQSPKYLFRKEGQNVTLSCEQNLNHDAMYWYRQDPGQGLRLIYYSQIVNDFQKGDIAEGYSVSREKKESFPLTVTSAQKNPTAFYLCASSIVGTLTDTQYFGPGTRLTVL.